These 6 T cell receptor beta chains originate from one sample sequenced in a study of T cell changes during pregnancy in multiple sclerosis. Method: immunoSEQ multiplex PCR; TCRdb's copy keeps in-frame clones and lacks some. The profile shows about 40,000 clones, about nine tenths of them singletons. The sequencing here drew on CD4+ T cells from peripheral blood mononuclear cells, taken before pregnancy. The source of these receptors is a female donor with multiple sclerosis, enrolled in a pregnancy study.

The V and J genes are TRBV6-1 and TRBJ2-7; D may be TRBD1 (5 bases). Germline values: CDR1 MNHNS, CDR2 SASEGT. Deletions cut 1 base from V and 3 bases from J, with 13 bases between. This CDR3 is 15 amino acids long. CDR3 loop: CASSEEPTANYEQYF. CDR3 coding DNA: TGTGCCAGCAGTGAAGAACCGACAGCGAACTACGAGCAGTACTTC.

The gene calls are TRBV6-5 and TRBJ1-5; D gene ambiguous. The CDR3 has 13 amino acids. The V end lost 6 bases, the J end lost 5 bases, and 11 bases lay between the germline ends. Germline V gene sequence: CDR1 MNHEY, CDR2 SVGAGI. The CDR3 here is CASSVRSHQPQHF. Written as DNA, the CDR3 is TGTGCCAGCAGCGTGAGGTCCCATCAGCCCCAGCATTTT.

With regard to this clone: Germline and junction disagree at one end, which may indicate a read error. The V gene is TRBV30, the J gene TRBJ1-2; TRBD1 matches 7 bases. The germline CDR1 and CDR2 sequences are GTSNPN and SVGIG (reference sequence). The CDR3 contains 14 residues. Here the CDR3 reads CAWSAGTEAYGHTF. CDR3 DNA: TGTGCCTGGAGTGCCGGGACAGAAGCCTATGGCCACACCTTC.

The rearrangement joins TRBV5-1 to TRBJ1-5, with D maybe TRBD1 (6 bases). CDR3 length equals 15 residues. Trimming pared 1 base from V and 0 bases from J, leaving 8 bases between. The germline V gene has CDR1 SGHRS and CDR2 YFSETQ. The CDR3 reads CASSLQGNSNQPQHF. The CDR3, as DNA: TGCGCCAGCAGCTTGCAGGGGAATAGCAATCAGCCCCAGCATTTT.

The V gene is TRBV6-5, the J gene TRBJ2-3; no clear D gene. The CDR3 is 13 amino acids. V was trimmed by 2 bases and J by 4 bases, leaving 7 bases between them. The germline V gene has CDR1 MNHEY and CDR2 SVGAGI. The CDR3 reads CASSYDSSDTQYF. CDR3 in DNA: TGTGCCAGCAGTTACGACTCCTCAGATACGCAGTATTTT.

This chain uses TRBV6-4 with TRBJ1-5, with D perhaps matching TRBD1 (6 bases). The CDR3 sequence is 14 residues long. Germline V lookup: CDR1 MRHNA, CDR2 SNTAGT. V dropped 6 bases and J dropped 5 bases, with 14 bases sitting between them. The CDR3 DNA reads TGTGCCAGCAGACCCGCGGGGGGCCATCAGCCCCAGCATTTT. This translates into CASRPAGGHQPQHF.